These 11 T cell receptor beta chains were sequenced from one sample in a study of blood T cell repertoires in COVID-19. Sequencing was performed with immunoSEQ multiplex PCR; in TCRdb, only in-frame clones are kept and a portion is missing. The table has 30,000 to 40,000 clones, 87% seen once. Sequenced material: peripheral blood. These receptors all come from a man over 45 with active or convalescent COVID-19.

This chain joins TRBV18 and TRBJ2-7; D is perhaps TRBD2 (6 bases). This CDR3 region has 14 residues. With 3 bases removed from V and 0 bases from J, the gap between germline ends came to 9 bases. Germline CDR1 reads KGHSH; CDR2 reads LQKENI. The CDR3 region is CASSPSGNSYEQYF. The CDR3 DNA is TGTGCCAGCTCACCTAGCGGTAACTCCTACGAGCAGTACTTC.

The rearrangement uses TRBV9 and TRBJ1-2; 10 bases are a match to TRBD1. The CDR3 runs to 16 residues. Germline values: CDR1 SGDLS, CDR2 YYNGEE. Trimming cost V 4 bases and J 7 bases; bases outside gene matches: 13. The CDR3 protein is CASSTGQGSGYGGYTF. CDR3 DNA: TGTGCCAGCAGCACGGGACAGGGGTCCGGTTATGGTGGCTACACCTTC.

The rearrangement joins TRBV5-1 to TRBJ2-5; perhaps TRBD2 as D (5 bases). The V end was cut by 6 bases, the J end by 2 bases, with 11 bases between. Germline V gene lookup returns CDR1 SGHRS and CDR2 YFSETQ. This CDR3 is 13 amino acids long. The CDR3 is CASKPGVQETQYF. The CDR3, as DNA: TGCGCCAGCAAACCCGGGGTACAAGAGACCCAGTACTTC.

The chain is built from TRBV5-1 and TRBJ2-5; 8 nucleotides agree with TRBD1. The V segment lost 0 bases and the J segment 4 bases; nucleotides outside the gene matches: 8. CDR3 length equals 16 residues. CDR1 is SGHRS and CDR2 is YFSETQ in the germline V gene. CDR3 region: CASSLGGSDRGETQYF. Here the CDR3 DNA reads TGCGCCAGCAGCTTGGGGGGCTCCGACAGGGGAGAGACCCAGTACTTC.

This clone appeared a single time. The V call is TRBV2, the J call TRBJ2-1; TRBD2 aligns across 7 bases. CDR3 length: 14 residues. Looked up from germline, CDR1 is SNHLY and CDR2 is FYNNEI. Trimming cost V 7 bases and J 0 bases; bases outside gene matches: 3. The CDR3 bases are TGTGCCAGCACCCCGGGAGGCTCCTACAATGAGCAGTTCTTC. Translating gives CASTPGGSYNEQFF.

This chain links TRBV3-1 (or the pseudogene TRBV3-2) with TRBJ2-3; no firm D call. CDR1 is LGHDT and CDR2 is YNNKEL in the germline V gene (reference sequence). V gave up 0 bases and J gave up 2 bases, with 9 bases separating them. The CDR3 loop spans 15 amino acids. CDR3 nucleotides: TGTGCCAGCAGCCAAGATCAAGACAACACAGATACGCAGTATTTT. Protein: CASSQDQDNTDTQYF.

The rearrangement joins TRBV27 to TRBJ1-1, with 10 bases matching TRBD1. Losses at the gene ends were 6 bases for V and 1 base for J; bases not matched to a gene: 8. The CDR3 sequence is 16 residues long. Germline V CDR1 and CDR2: MNHEY, SMNVEV (reference sequence). The CDR3, as DNA: TGTGCCAGCAGGGCCGGGACAGGGGCGCCGAACACTGAAGCTTTCTTT. Its protein product is CASRAGTGAPNTEAFF.

V is TRBV5-4 and J is TRBJ1-6; D uncertain. Germline V CDR1 and CDR2: SGHNT, YYREEE (reference sequence). The CDR3 spans 14 residues. V dropped 0 bases and J dropped 8 bases, with 9 bases sitting between them. This chain's CDR3 is CASSLDPTDSPLHF. The CDR3 DNA sequence: TGTGCCAGCAGCTTGGACCCTACTGATTCACCCCTCCACTTT.

This rearrangement joins TRBV30 to TRBJ1-4, with TRBD1 matching over 9 bases. The CDR3 totals 14 residues. Germline V CDR1 and CDR2: GTSNPN, SVGIG (reference sequence). The J segment lost 7 bases and the V segment lost 6 bases, leaving 9 bases of the junction unmatched. The CDR3 DNA sequence: TGTGCCTGTGGCAGGGACAGGGTCAGTGAAAAACTGTTTTTT. Translation gives CACGRDRVSEKLFF.

This rearrangement joins TRBV7-2 to TRBJ2-7, with TRBD1 matching over 7 bases. Trimming at V came to 5 bases and at J to 3 bases, leaving 7 bases not matched to a gene. CDR3 size: 14 residues. The germline V gene has CDR1 SGHTA and CDR2 FQGNSA. CDR3 residues: CASSVRQGNYEQYF. The DNA for the CDR3 is TGTGCCAGCAGCGTCAGACAGGGTAACTACGAGCAGTACTTC.

Here the CDR3 DNA reads TGTGCCAGCAAGGGGTTTAGAATGAACACTGAAGCTTTCTTT. Protein sequence: CASKGFRMNTEAFF. This chain uses TRBV28 with TRBJ1-1; possible D gene TRBD1, 5 bases. The germline V gene has CDR1 MDHEN and CDR2 SYDVKM. This CDR3 has 14 amino acids. Trimming left V 7 bases short and J 0 bases short, with 12 bases between.